A single sample gave rise to the 27 T cell receptor beta chains below, sequenced in a study of blood T cell repertoires in COVID-19. Libraries were prepared by immunoSEQ multiplex PCR; TCRdb keeps only in-frame clonotypes and omits some of them. The sample lists some 200,000 clones; approximately 78% were seen once. Sequencing used peripheral blood. Receptor source: a woman older than 75 with acute or convalescent COVID-19.

The CDR3 protein is CASSTTGTGGNQPQHF. The CDR3 region has the DNA TGTGCCAGCAGTACGACCGGGACAGGGGGCAATCAGCCCCAGCATTTT. The genes are TRBV6-6 and TRBJ1-5; TRBD1 agrees at 10 bases. The CDR3 length is 16 residues. From germline, CDR1 is MNHNY and CDR2 SVGAGI (reference sequence). The ends lost 5 bases at V and 2 bases at J; junction bases unmatched: 6.

The chain joins TRBV7-9 to TRBJ1-1, with D unresolved. This CDR3 region has 13 residues. Germline-derived CDR1 and CDR2 are SEHNR and FQNEAQ (reference sequence). V shed 4 bases and J shed 3 bases, with 9 bases lying between them. The CDR3 spells CASSSLRDTEAFF. Here the CDR3 DNA reads TGTGCCAGCAGCTCGCTGAGGGACACTGAAGCTTTCTTT.

Note on this clone: Compared with germline, one end of the junction differs, possibly owing to a read error. The chain employs TRBV7-7 and TRBJ2-2; tentative D call: TRBD1 (6 bases). The CDR3 has 16 residues. Germline V gene lookup returns CDR1 SSHAT and CDR2 FNYEAQ (reference sequence). In nucleotides, the CDR3 is TGTGCTAGCACCTCAGGGGTGTTATCGAACACCGGGGAGCTGTTTTTT. Its translation: CASTSGVLSNTGELFF.

This chain links TRBV5-6 with TRBJ1-4; D is uncertain. The CDR3 totals 14 residues. The V gene's germline CDR1 is SGHDT and CDR2 YYEEEE. Trimming removed 6 bases from V and 0 bases from J, with 9 bases in between. The CDR3 DNA sequence: TGTGCCAGCAATGCGGTTGCAACTAATGAAAAACTGTTTTTT. This codes for CASNAVATNEKLFF.

J is TRBJ1-1 and V is TRBV30; 9 nucleotides agree with TRBD1. This CDR3 region has 13 residues. Germline CDR1 is GTSNPN and CDR2 is SVGIG (reference sequence). With V trimmed by 7 bases and J by 4 bases, 7 bases remained unmatched. Written as DNA, the CDR3 is TGTGCCTCCCACAGGGGGCGGTTCACTGAAGCTTTCTTT. It encodes CASHRGRFTEAFF. The full variable domain, in which reference TRBV30 and TRBJ1-1 provide the parts outside the CDR3, is SQTIHQWPATLVQPVGSPLSLECTVEGTSNPNLYWYRQAAGRGLQLLFYSVGIGQISSEVPQNLSASRPQDRQFILSSKKLLLSDSGFYLCASHRGRFTEAFFGQGTRLTVV.

V gene TRBV7-2 combines with J gene TRBJ1-4; D is unresolved. The CDR3 has 14 amino acids. Germline values: CDR1 SGHTA, CDR2 FQGNSA. Deletions cut 0 bases from V and 1 base from J, with 3 bases between. This chain's CDR3 is CASSLAQTNEKLFF. The CDR3, as DNA: TGTGCCAGCAGCTTAGCACAAACTAATGAAAAACTGTTTTTT. Full variable domain (rest looked up from reference TRBV7-2 and TRBJ1-4): GAGVSQSPSNKVTEKGKDVELRCDPISGHTALYWYRQSLGQGLEFLIYFQGNSAPDKSGLPSDRFSAERTGGSVSTLTIQRTQQEDSAVYLCASSLAQTNEKLFFGSGTQLSVL.

The rearrangement links TRBV19 to TRBJ1-2; possibly TRBD1 for D (5 bases). Germline V lookup: CDR1 LNHDA, CDR2 SQIVND (reference sequence). V shed 2 bases and J shed 0 bases, with 13 bases lying between them. The CDR3 sequence is 16 residues long. CDR3 bases: TGTGCCAGTAGTATAAGCTGGCAGGGTACTAACTATGGCTACACCTTC. This gives the protein CASSISWQGTNYGYTF. Using reference TRBV19 and TRBJ1-2 for the parts outside the CDR3, the full variable domain is DGGITQSPKYLFRKEGQNVTLSCEQNLNHDAMYWYRQDPGQGLRLIYYSQIVNDFQKGDIAEGYSVSREKKESFPLTVTSAQKNPTAFYLCASSISWQGTNYGYTFGSGTRLTVV.

V and J are TRBV11-2 and TRBJ2-1, with 9 bases lining up with TRBD2. This CDR3 comprises 17 residues. J was trimmed by 1 base and V by 4 bases; bases with no gene match: 8. Germline V gene sequence: CDR1 SGHAT, CDR2 FQNNGV. The CDR3 loop reads CASSSPAGGPSYNEQFF. CDR3 in DNA: TGTGCCAGCAGCTCACCAGCGGGAGGCCCGTCCTACAATGAGCAGTTCTTC.

This clone was counted only a few times. The chain has TRBV30 and TRBJ1-2; 8 nucleotides line up with TRBD1. Germline values: CDR1 GTSNPN, CDR2 SVGIG (reference sequence). V lost 6 bases, J lost 5 bases, and 5 bases stayed unmatched. CDR3 size: 12 residues. CDR3 nucleotides: TGTGCCTGCCCGGACAGGGTTTATGGCTACACCTTC. Translating it yields CACPDRVYGYTF.

This rearrangement joins TRBV7-9 to TRBJ1-6, with no clear D. CDR1 is SEHNR and CDR2 is FQNEAQ in the germline V gene (reference sequence). The CDR3 spans 13 residues. The CDR3 DNA follows: TGTGCAATCTGGTCGGAACAGAATTCACCCCTCCACTTT. It yields the protein CAIWSEQNSPLHF.

V gene TRBV4-3 combines with J gene TRBJ1-6; D is possibly TRBD1 (6 bases). This CDR3 is built from 17 residues. Germline CDR1 reads LGHNA; CDR2 reads YSLEER. The V end was cut by 1 base, the J end by 6 bases, with 16 bases between. CDR3 sequence reads: CASSQAPLEGVNSPLHF. The CDR3 DNA follows: TGCGCCAGCAGCCAAGCTCCCTTAGAGGGGGTTAATTCACCCCTCCACTTT.

The V call is TRBV2, the J call TRBJ2-1, with TRBD2 matching over 12 bases. V dropped 4 bases and J dropped 6; count of bases not matched to a gene: 7. Germline V lookup: CDR1 SNHLY, CDR2 FYNNEI. CDR3 length: 16 amino acids. The CDR3 spells CASSARTSGVGNEQFF. The CDR3 nucleotides are TGTGCCAGCAGTGCCCGGACTAGCGGGGTGGGCAATGAGCAGTTCTTC.

The chain links TRBV27 to TRBJ2-3; D might be TRBD1 (5 bases). Germline V gene sequence: CDR1 MNHEY, CDR2 SMNVEV (reference sequence). V lost 5 bases to trimming and J lost 6 bases, with 15 bases between them. The CDR3 spans 14 residues. The CDR3: CASSLAGFPDTQYF. The CDR3, as DNA: TGTGCCAGCAGTCTGGCAGGGTTCCCCGATACGCAGTATTTT.

V is TRBV18 and J is TRBJ2-7; 9 nucleotides agree with TRBD2. CDR1 and CDR2 from the germline V gene are KGHSH and LQKENI. This CDR3 has 15 amino acids. Unmatched junction bases numbered 5, after V lost 3 bases and J lost 2 bases. CDR3 nucleotide sequence: TGTGCCAGCTCACCCGCTCGCGGGGGGGCCTACGAGCAGTACTTC. The encoded protein is CASSPARGGAYEQYF.

V usage is TRBV7-2 and J usage is TRBJ2-7, with D hard to call. Deletions cut 3 bases from V and 2 bases from J, with 17 bases between. The germline gives CDR1 SGHTA, CDR2 FQGNSA. CDR3 size: 16 residues. CDR3: CASSLGDGGHPYEQYF. In nucleotides, the CDR3 is TGTGCCAGCAGCTTGGGTGATGGCGGCCACCCCTACGAGCAGTACTTC.

This clone has a single count. V and J are TRBV10-3 and TRBJ1-6; D perhaps matches TRBD1 (6 bases). CDR3 size: 14 residues. The V end was cut by 10 bases, the J end by 5 bases, with 15 bases between. Germline assignment: CDR1 ENHRY and CDR2 SYGVKD. CDR3 residues: CATRTAGDNSPLHF. CDR3 sequence (DNA): TGTGCCACAAGGACAGCTGGCGATAATTCACCCCTCCACTTT.

The V call is TRBV11-1, the J call TRBJ2-2; D is uncertain. The ends were cut back, 1 base at V and 2 bases at J, with 5 bases in the middle. Germline CDR1 reads SGHAT; CDR2 reads FQDESV (reference sequence). This CDR3 has 14 amino acids. Here the CDR3 DNA reads TGTGCCAGCAGCTTAGGCGGAAACACCGGGGAGCTGTTTTTT. Encoded protein: CASSLGGNTGELFF.

The chain uses TRBV5-1 and TRBJ1-3; possible D gene TRBD1, 6 bases. Germline CDR1 reads SGHRS; CDR2 reads YFSETQ. This CDR3 region has 15 residues. The V end lost 2 bases, the J end lost 2 bases, and 11 bases lay between the germline ends. The CDR3 bases are TGCGCCAGCAGCTTCGCAGGGGTCGCTGGAAACACCATATATTTT. This encodes CASSFAGVAGNTIYF.

CDR3 sequence reads: CASSQDPGRTGEQYF. CDR3 in DNA: TGCGCCAGCAGCCAAGATCCGGGCAGGACAGGTGAGCAGTACTTC. V is TRBV4-1 and J is TRBJ2-7; TRBD1 agrees at 7 bases. This CDR3 spans 15 amino acids. Unmatched junction bases numbered 9, after V lost 0 bases and J lost 7 bases. Germline lookup yields CDR1 MGHRA and CDR2 YSYEKL.

The CDR3 region is CASSTLLAGGASQETQYF. The DNA for the CDR3 is TGTGCCAGCAGCACCCTACTAGCGGGGGGCGCTAGCCAAGAGACCCAGTACTTC. The chain couples TRBV21-1 to TRBJ2-5; TRBD2 is the table's D call and was not checked against the DNA. TRBV21-1 corresponds to a pseudogene. CDR3 length: 18 residues.

The chain has TRBV6-6 and TRBJ2-7, with TRBD2 identical over 7 bases. Germline CDR1 is MNHNY and CDR2 is SVGAGI (reference sequence). CDR3 size: 14 residues. V lost 4 bases, J lost 7 bases, and 10 bases stayed unmatched. CDR3 protein: CASSSRGGTGEQYF. The CDR3 DNA follows: TGTGCCAGCAGTTCTCGGGGAGGGACGGGGGAGCAGTACTTC.

V is TRBV7-9 and J is TRBJ2-7; no clear D. Per the germline V gene, CDR1 is SEHNR and CDR2 is FQNEAQ (reference sequence). The CDR3 has 14 residues. Trimming pared 2 bases from V and 5 bases from J, leaving 13 bases between. CDR3 loop: CASSLFYLGDEQYF. The CDR3 DNA follows: TGTGCCAGCAGCTTATTCTATCTGGGCGACGAGCAGTACTTC. The full variable domain, completed using reference TRBV7-9 and TRBJ2-7, is DTGVSQNPRHKITKRGQNVTFRCDPISEHNRLYWYRQTLGQGPEFLTYFQNEAQLEKSRLLSDRFSAERPKGSFSTLEIQRTEQGDSAMYLCASSLFYLGDEQYFGPGTRLTVT.

The V and J genes are TRBV19 and TRBJ1-3; tentatively, D is TRBD1 (6 bases). CDR3 size: 13 residues. CDR1 is LNHDA, CDR2 SQIVND, per germline (reference sequence). Trimming cost V 3 bases and J 7 bases, with 10 bases left between them. This chain's CDR3 is CASSIDRYNTIYF. In DNA form, the CDR3 reads TGTGCCAGTAGTATCGACAGGTATAACACCATATATTTT.

The chain carries TRBV10-3 and TRBJ1-2; TRBD1 matches 9 bases. The J segment lost 7 bases and the V segment lost 7 bases, leaving 10 bases of the junction unmatched. CDR1 and CDR2 from the germline V gene are ENHRY and SYGVKD. The CDR3 has 14 residues. In nucleotides, the CDR3 is TGTGCCATCAACGACGGACAGGGGAGGTTTGGCTACACCTTC. The encoded protein is CAINDGQGRFGYTF.

This clone occurred a few times. J is TRBJ1-4 and V is TRBV4-1; TRBD1 agrees at 7 bases. Looked up from germline, CDR1 is MGHRA and CDR2 is YSYEKL. The CDR3 sequence is 16 residues long. J gave up 4 bases and V 0 bases, and 5 bases lay outside the gene matches. CDR3: CASSQDPGQLNEKLFF. The CDR3 DNA is TGCGCCAGCAGCCAAGATCCGGGACAGCTTAATGAAAAACTGTTTTTT.

This chain links TRBV19 with TRBJ2-6; D unclear. Germline V gene data show CDR1 as LNHDA and CDR2 as SQIVND (reference sequence). The CDR3 loop spans 17 amino acids. Deletions cut 7 bases from V and 0 bases from J, with 16 bases between. CDR3 protein: CASNWLVEASGANVLTF. In DNA, the CDR3 is TGTGCCAGTAATTGGTTGGTCGAGGCCTCTGGGGCCAACGTCCTGACTTTC.

The V gene is TRBV9, the J gene TRBJ2-7; TRBD2 agrees at 10 bases. Germline CDR1 is SGDLS and CDR2 is YYNGEE. The CDR3 runs to 17 residues. The trim removed 0 bases at V and 1 base at J, leaving 7 bases unmatched. The CDR3 here is CASSVGSSGSGSYEQYF. In DNA, the CDR3 is TGTGCCAGCAGCGTAGGGTCTAGCGGGAGTGGATCCTACGAGCAGTACTTC.